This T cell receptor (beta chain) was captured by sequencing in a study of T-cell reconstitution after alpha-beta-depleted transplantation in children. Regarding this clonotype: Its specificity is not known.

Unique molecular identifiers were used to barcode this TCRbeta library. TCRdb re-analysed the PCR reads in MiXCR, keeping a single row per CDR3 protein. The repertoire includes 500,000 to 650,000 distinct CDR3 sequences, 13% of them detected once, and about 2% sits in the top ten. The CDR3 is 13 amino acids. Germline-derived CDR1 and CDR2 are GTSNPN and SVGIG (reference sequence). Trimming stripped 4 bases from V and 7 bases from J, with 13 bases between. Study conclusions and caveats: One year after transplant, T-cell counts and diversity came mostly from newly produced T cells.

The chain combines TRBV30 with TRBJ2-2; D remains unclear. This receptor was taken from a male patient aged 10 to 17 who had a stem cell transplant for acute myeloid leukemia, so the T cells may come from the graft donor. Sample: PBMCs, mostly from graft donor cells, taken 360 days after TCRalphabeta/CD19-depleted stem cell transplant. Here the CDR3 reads CAWIRSRGGELFF. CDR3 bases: TGTGCCTGGATTCGTAGTCGTGGCGGGGAGCTGTTTTTT.